These T cell receptor beta chains were read from a single sample in a study of blood T cell repertoires in COVID-19. Assay used: immunoSEQ multiplex PCR; TCRdb lists only in-frame clones, some missing. This table holds about 97,000 clones, about 86% found once. Material: peripheral blood. The receptors originated from a man aged 45 to 65 with COVID-19, enrolled during active disease. Each CDR3 is given with its conserved first and last residue. D genes are given only for firm matches. Size values are once, few and many counts, or a class for expanded clones, and some rows have none.

clone_size | d_call | j_call | v_call | cdr3_aa | cdr3_nt
NA | TRBD2 | TRBJ2-2 | TRBV7-7 | CASSPGRIGELFF | TGTGCTAGCAGCCCCGGGAGGATCGGGGAGCTGTTTTTT
NA | TRBD2 | TRBJ2-1 | TRBV9 | CASSHTTSGGESYNEQFF | TGTGCCAGCAGCCATACGACTAGCGGGGGGGAGTCCTACAATGAGCAGTTCTTC
NA | NA | TRBJ2-1 | TRBV4-3 | CASSQDWTEAYNEQFF | TGCGCCAGCAGCCAAGATTGGACAGAGGCATACAATGAGCAGTTCTTC
NA | NA | TRBJ1-1 | TRBV28 | CATWDTNTEAFF | TGTGCCACCTGGGACACGAACACTGAAGCTTTCTTT
NA | NA | TRBJ1-6 | TRBV7-3 | CASSLTGSPYNSPLHF | TGTGCCAGCAGCTTAACAGGGAGTCCCTATAATTCACCCCTCCACTTT
NA | NA | TRBJ1-6 | TRBV5-5 | CASSPGSPGGSPLHF | TGTGCCAGCAGCCCGGGGAGCCCCGGAGGTTCACCCCTCCACTTT
once | NA | TRBJ2-1 | TRBV10-3 | CAISDGSYNEQFF | TGTGCCATCAGTGACGGGTCTTACAATGAGCAGTTCTTC
NA | NA | TRBJ1-2 | TRBV10-3 | CAISEQGNNYGYTF | TGTGCCATCAGTGAGCAGGGTAATAACTATGGCTACACCTTC
NA | TRBD2 | TRBJ2-1 | TRBV27 | CASSPGGEQFF | TGTGCCAGCAGTCCCGGGGGGGAGCAGTTCTTC
NA | NA | TRBJ1-2 | TRBV12-3/TRBV12-4 | CASSSPYGYTF | TGTGCCAGCAGTTCCCCTTATGGCTACACCTTC
once | NA | TRBJ2-7 | TRBV15 | CATSREPAGLQYF | TGTGCCACCAGCAGGGAGCCGGCGGGACTTCAGTACTTC
NA | TRBD1 | TRBJ2-7 | TRBV10-3 | CAISRGLTYEQYF | TGTGCCATCAGCAGGGGGTTGACCTACGAGCAGTACTTC
NA | TRBD1 | TRBJ2-7 | TRBV20-1 | CSASVTGTNYEQYF | TGCAGTGCTAGTGTGACAGGGACCAACTACGAGCAGTACTTC
NA | NA | TRBJ2-1 | TRBV3-1/TRBV3-2 | CASSRPAGEQFF | TGTGCCAGCAGCCGTCCAGCGGGTGAGCAGTTCTTC
NA | TRBD1 | TRBJ1-1 | TRBV3-1/TRBV3-2 | CASSQDRGRGDTEAFF | TGTGCCAGCAGCCAAGATCGCGGCAGGGGGGACACTGAAGCTTTCTTT
NA | TRBD1 | TRBJ1-5 | TRBV6-5 | CASRGRGSGYQPQHF | TGTGCCAGCAGGGGCAGGGGGTCAGGATATCAGCCCCAGCATTTT
NA | NA | TRBJ1-4 | TRBV2 | CASRGREGEKLFF | TGTGCCAGCAGGGGCAGGGAGGGTGAAAAACTGTTTTTT
NA | TRBD2 | TRBJ2-7 | TRBV9 | CASSRGTSGGTYEQYF | TGTGCCAGCAGCCGCGGGACTAGCGGGGGTACCTACGAGCAGTACTTC
NA | NA | TRBJ2-1 | TRBV24-1 | CATSDWGGPDNEQFF | TGTGCCACCAGTGATTGGGGGGGGCCGGACAATGAGCAGTTCTTC
NA | NA | TRBJ2-2 | TRBV18 | CASSPFFGENTGELFF | TGTGCCAGCTCACCATTTTTCGGGGAGAACACCGGGGAGCTGTTTTTT
NA | NA | TRBJ1-4 | TRBV6-5 | CASRTEGNLAEKLFF | TGTGCCAGCAGAACGGAGGGGAATCTAGCTGAAAAACTGTTTTTT
NA | TRBD1 | TRBJ1-1 | TRBV5-4 | CASSWTGKGNTEAFF | TGTGCCAGCAGCTGGACAGGGAAGGGGAACACTGAAGCTTTCTTT
NA | NA | TRBJ2-7 | TRBV28 | CASSPPGRVTYEQYF | TGTGCCAGCAGCCCCCCCGGCAGGGTGACCTACGAGCAGTACTTC
NA | NA | TRBJ1-2 | TRBV4-1 | CASSQERGNYGYTF | TGCGCCAGCAGCCAAGAAAGGGGTAACTATGGCTACACCTTC
once | NA | TRBJ2-7 | TRBV3-1/TRBV3-2 | CASSQEGVYEQYF | TGTGCCAGCAGCCAAGAAGGGGTCTACGAGCAGTACTTC
NA | NA | TRBJ1-3 | TRBV6-5 | CASSYGGSGNTIYF | TGTGCCAGCAGTTACGGAGGCTCTGGAAACACCATATATTTT